This is a list of T cell receptor beta chains from one sample in a study of T cells in Graves' hyperthyroidism and ophthalmopathy. TCRdb re-called the multiplex PCR reads through MiXCR, storing one row per CDR3 protein. The sample holds around 600,000 distinct CDR3 sequences, 13% to 15% seen once. The material sequenced was blood. The receptors shown here come from a woman aged 50 to 60 with Graves' ophthalmopathy. Each CDR3 is given with its conserved first and last residue. Each record gives: clone size, D gene, J gene, V gene, CDR3 DNA, CDR3 protein. A D gene is named only where the DNA matches it firmly. Only part of the rows carry a size: once, few, many, or a class if the clone is expanded.

size: many
D: TRBD2
J: TRBJ2-7
V: TRBV2
DNA: TGTGCCAGCAGCGGACTAGCGGGGAACTCCTACGAGCAGTACTTC
CDR3: CASSGLAGNSYEQYF

size: -
D: -
J: TRBJ1-1
V: TRBV27
DNA: TGTGCCAGCAGAATCCGGAGCGGTATGAACACTGAAGCTTTCTTT
CDR3: CASRIRSGMNTEAFF

size: many
D: -
J: TRBJ1-1
V: TRBV30
DNA: TGTGCCTGGAGTAATCTGAGGGGGACTGAAGCTTTCTTT
CDR3: CAWSNLRGTEAFF

size: few
D: -
J: TRBJ2-7
V: TRBV4-3
DNA: TGCGCCAGCAGCCAACTAGCGCAGATCTCCTACGAGCAGTACTTC
CDR3: CASSQLAQISYEQYF

size: many
D: TRBD1
J: TRBJ1-1
V: TRBV28
DNA: TGTGCCAGCAGTTTAACGACAGGGGGCAAGCTGAACACTGAAGCTTTCTTT
CDR3: CASSLTTGGKLNTEAFF

size: many
D: TRBD1
J: TRBJ1-2
V: TRBV18
DNA: TGTGCCAGCTCGCCGACAGGGGGCGCAGGCTACACCTTC
CDR3: CASSPTGGAGYTF

size: -
D: TRBD1
J: TRBJ1-5
V: TRBV7-9
DNA: TGTGCCAGCAGCACAGGACAGGGGGCAACGGAGCCCCAGCATTTT
CDR3: CASSTGQGATEPQHF

size: many
D: -
J: TRBJ1-1
V: TRBV19
DNA: TGTGCCAGCAGCCCTCCGAGGGGCGGGAACACTGAAGCTTTCTTT
CDR3: CASSPPRGGNTEAFF

size: few
D: -
J: TRBJ1-5
V: TRBV7-3
DNA: TGTGCCAGCAGCCCGCCGGACAAACGCAATCAGCCCCAGCATTTT
CDR3: CASSPPDKRNQPQHF

size: -
D: TRBD2
J: TRBJ2-1
V: TRBV24-1
DNA: TGTGCCACCAGTGCCCTGACGGGGACTAGCGGGGCGGTAGATGAGCAGTTCTTC
CDR3: CATSALTGTSGAVDEQFF

size: few
D: -
J: TRBJ2-7
V: TRBV4-3
DNA: TGCGCCAGCAGCCAAGTTCGGACAGACTACGAGCAGTACTTC
CDR3: CASSQVRTDYEQYF

size: few
D: -
J: TRBJ2-7
V: TRBV12-3/TRBV12-4
DNA: TGTGCCAGCAGTTATATCGGGACAACCTACGAGCAGTACTTC
CDR3: CASSYIGTTYEQYF

size: many
D: -
J: TRBJ2-1
V: TRBV2
DNA: TGTGCCAGCACTGGGAGGCAGAGGCTCTACAATGAGCAGTTCTTC
CDR3: CASTGRQRLYNEQFF